The sequence of this T cell receptor beta chain was determined in a study of beta chain features in type 1 diabetes. V lost 2 bases, J lost 0 bases, and 18 bases stayed unmatched. The V gene's germline CDR1 is SGDLS and CDR2 YYNGEE. The CDR3 loop spans 20 amino acids. Comments on this clone: Its target is not known.

Expressed TCRB transcripts got sequenced, as all isolated RNA was reverse transcribed. Sequencing was performed with immunoSEQ multiplex PCR; in TCRdb, only in-frame clones are kept and a portion is missing. The profile covers 150,000 to 200,000 clones, with 7.8% appearing a single time and 0.94% taken by the ten largest. Study-wide findings and caveats: Researchers report that Type 1 diabetes patients had moderately but significantly shorter TCRB CDR3s across all four CD4+ subsets.

This chain uses TRBV9 with TRBJ2-7; 9 nucleotides align to TRBD2. The clonotype comes from a woman aged 40 to 50 with type 1 diabetes. Sequenced material: central memory CD4+ T cells from blood. This CDR3 reads CASSVPLRDSETSGSYEQYF. CDR3 sequence (DNA): TGTGCCAGCAGCGTTCCCCTACGGGACAGTGAGACTAGCGGCTCCTACGAGCAGTACTTC. Using reference TRBV9 and TRBJ2-7 for the parts outside the CDR3, the full variable domain is DSGVTQTPKHLITATGQRVTLRCSPRSGDLSVYWYQQSLDQGLQFLIQYYNGEERAKGNILERFSAQQFPDLHSELNLSSLELGDSALYFCASSVPLRDSETSGSYEQYFGPGTRLTVT.